This T cell receptor beta chain was sequenced for a study of beta chain features in type 1 diabetes. As for the study in general: Sorted cells examined across all samples numbered roughly 99,000,000.

Germline assignment: CDR1 LNHNV and CDR2 YYDKDF (reference sequence). The CDR3 extends over 13 amino acids. The V end was cut by 8 bases, the J end by 6 bases, with 14 bases between. The authors reverse transcribed all of the isolated RNA, so sequencing captured expressed TCRB transcripts. Here immunoSEQ multiplex PCR was the method, and the copy in TCRdb shows in-frame clones only, minus some. The profile shows around 290,000 clones, 7.5% to 9.5% of them singletons. Averaging approximately 110 mL, one heparinised blood draw came from each individual donor. This clonotype was obtained from a young woman in good health. Sequenced sample: central memory CD4+ T cells from blood. V usage is TRBV15 and J usage is TRBJ2-1, with D tentatively TRBD2 (7 bases). This CDR3 is CATEARGGNEQFF. For the CDR3, the DNA is TGTGCCACCGAGGCAAGGGGGGGCAATGAGCAGTTCTTC.